This is a list of T cell receptor beta chains from one sample in a study of T cell responses to AZD1222 COVID-19 vaccine. TCRdb's copy holds only in-frame clones and misses some; the assay was immunoSEQ multiplex PCR. The repertoire has about 160,000 clones, roughly nine tenths of them found once; the top ten carry under 2.5%. Here the sequenced sample was peripheral blood, taken on day 0 of AZD1222 vaccination. The receptor source for this set is an adult in good health. CDR3s include the opening cysteine and the closing phenylalanine or tryptophan. The order of the fields is CDR3 protein, CDR3 DNA, D gene, V gene, clone size, J gene. D genes are given only for firm matches. Some rows mark clone size as missing; the rest say once, few, many or name a class of expanded clone.

CDR3aa: CASSLSVPYTF
CDR3nt: TGTGCCAGCAGCTTAAGCGTACCATACACCTTC
d_gene: NA
v_gene: TRBV7-2
abundance: NA
j_gene: TRBJ1-2

CDR3aa: CASSKVGQGSGNTIYF
CDR3nt: TGTGCCAGCAGCAAGGTCGGCCAGGGCTCTGGAAACACCATATATTTT
d_gene: NA
v_gene: TRBV5-6
abundance: NA
j_gene: TRBJ1-3

CDR3aa: CASSSSGGSNEKLFF
CDR3nt: TGTGCCAGCAGTTCATCAGGGGGCTCTAATGAAAAACTGTTTTTT
d_gene: TRBD1
v_gene: TRBV6-5
abundance: NA
j_gene: TRBJ1-4

CDR3aa: CASSSYEIPNEKLFF
CDR3nt: TGTGCCAGCAGCTCATACGAGATACCTAATGAAAAACTGTTTTTT
d_gene: NA
v_gene: TRBV28
abundance: NA
j_gene: TRBJ1-4

CDR3aa: CASSSGINWEQYF
CDR3nt: TGTGCCAGCAGCAGTGGAATAAACTGGGAGCAGTACTTC
d_gene: NA
v_gene: TRBV7-8
abundance: NA
j_gene: TRBJ2-7

CDR3aa: CATMDTKLAKNIQYF
CDR3nt: TGTGCCACCATGGACACTAAACTAGCCAAAAACATTCAGTACTTC
d_gene: NA
v_gene: TRBV6-5
abundance: NA
j_gene: TRBJ2-4

CDR3aa: CASSRDTGSNQPQHF
CDR3nt: TGTGCCAGCAGCCGGGACACTGGGAGCAATCAGCCCCAGCATTTT
d_gene: NA
v_gene: TRBV7-2
abundance: NA
j_gene: TRBJ1-5

CDR3aa: CASSLTVQPQHF
CDR3nt: TGTGCCAGCAGCTTAACCGTACAGCCCCAGCATTTT
d_gene: NA
v_gene: TRBV28
abundance: NA
j_gene: TRBJ1-5

CDR3aa: CASSPRGNYGYTF
CDR3nt: TGTGCCAGTAGCCCTCGGGGGAACTATGGCTACACCTTC
d_gene: NA
v_gene: TRBV19
abundance: NA
j_gene: TRBJ1-2

CDR3aa: CATQGGGPPDTQYF
CDR3nt: TGTGCCACCCAGGGAGGGGGCCCACCAGATACGCAGTATTTT
d_gene: NA
v_gene: TRBV24-1
abundance: NA
j_gene: TRBJ2-3

CDR3aa: CASSLGSGGSNQPQHF
CDR3nt: TGCGCCAGCAGCTTAGGGTCGGGAGGTAGCAATCAGCCCCAGCATTTT
d_gene: NA
v_gene: TRBV5-1
abundance: NA
j_gene: TRBJ1-5

CDR3aa: CASSPRQGAYEQYF
CDR3nt: TGTGCCAGCAGCCCCCGGCAGGGGGCCTACGAGCAGTACTTC
d_gene: TRBD1
v_gene: TRBV6-5
abundance: NA
j_gene: TRBJ2-7

CDR3aa: CASSGRVVDRGTNSPLHF
CDR3nt: TGTGCCAGCAGCGGTAGGGTGGTCGACAGGGGAACTAATTCACCCCTCCACTTT
d_gene: TRBD1
v_gene: TRBV7-2
abundance: NA
j_gene: TRBJ1-6

CDR3aa: CATSGGSYGYTF
CDR3nt: TGTGCCACCAGTGGGGGCAGCTATGGCTACACCTTC
d_gene: NA
v_gene: TRBV24-1
abundance: NA
j_gene: TRBJ1-2

CDR3aa: CSVDGVDGNTEAFF
CDR3nt: TGCAGCGTTGACGGGGTTGATGGGAACACTGAAGCTTTCTTT
d_gene: NA
v_gene: TRBV29-1
abundance: NA
j_gene: TRBJ1-1

CDR3aa: CASNWDRGNTEAFF
CDR3nt: TGTGCCAGCAACTGGGACAGGGGGAACACTGAAGCTTTCTTT
d_gene: TRBD1
v_gene: TRBV19
abundance: NA
j_gene: TRBJ1-1

CDR3aa: CSSTIGANEQFF
CDR3nt: TGCAGCTCCACGATAGGGGCGAATGAGCAGTTCTTC
d_gene: NA
v_gene: TRBV29-1
abundance: NA
j_gene: TRBJ2-1

CDR3aa: CASSSGLAGGGRRNEQFF
CDR3nt: TGTGCCAGCAGTTCGGGACTAGCGGGAGGGGGTCGTCGCAATGAGCAGTTCTTC
d_gene: TRBD2
v_gene: TRBV28
abundance: few
j_gene: TRBJ2-1

CDR3aa: CAWISKEWMNTEAFF
CDR3nt: TGTGCCTGGATCTCTAAGGAATGGATGAACACTGAAGCTTTCTTT
d_gene: NA
v_gene: TRBV30
abundance: NA
j_gene: TRBJ1-1

CDR3aa: CASKEGVAYNEQFF
CDR3nt: TGTGCCAGTAAAGAAGGGGTAGCATACAATGAGCAGTTCTTC
d_gene: NA
v_gene: TRBV19
abundance: NA
j_gene: TRBJ2-1